This TCR beta chain was obtained from a study of cytomegalovirus exposure and HLA in healthy donors. This PCR relied on a set of 60 Vbeta primers and 13 Jbeta primers. TCRdb keeps only in-frame clones here, not all; method: immunoSEQ multiplex PCR. Of about 80,000 clones listed, over 75% are singletons. The material sequenced was PBMCs. This clonotype originated in a human donor in good health.

This chain's CDR3 is CASSEMGAGGYTF. The CDR3 DNA is TGCGCCAGCAGTGAAATGGGGGCAGGTGGCTACACCTTC. The rearrangement links TRBV10-2 to TRBJ1-2; D is perhaps TRBD1 (6 bases). V shed 3 bases and J shed 7 bases, with 12 bases lying between them. The CDR3 totals 13 residues. The germline gives CDR1 WSHSY, CDR2 SAAADI.